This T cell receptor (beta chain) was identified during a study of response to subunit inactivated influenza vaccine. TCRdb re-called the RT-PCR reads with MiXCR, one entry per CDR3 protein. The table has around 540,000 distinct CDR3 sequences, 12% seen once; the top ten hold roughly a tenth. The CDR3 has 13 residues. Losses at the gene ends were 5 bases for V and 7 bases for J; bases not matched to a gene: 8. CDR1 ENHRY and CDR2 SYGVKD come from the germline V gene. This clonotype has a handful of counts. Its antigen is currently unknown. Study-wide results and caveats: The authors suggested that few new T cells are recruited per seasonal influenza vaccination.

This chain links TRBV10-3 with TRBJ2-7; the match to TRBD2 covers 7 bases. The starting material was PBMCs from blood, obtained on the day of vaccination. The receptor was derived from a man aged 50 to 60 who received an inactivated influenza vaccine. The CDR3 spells CAISSGAPTEQYF. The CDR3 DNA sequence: TGTGCCATCAGTAGCGGGGCCCCTACGGAGCAGTACTTC.